This T cell receptor beta chain was recorded in a study of T cell repertoires in cytomegalovirus infection. Study at large: Public TCR beta signature analysis indicated the presence of both CMV infection and matching HLA type. Study-level points and caveats: Accumulated public TCR beta family frequency recognized individuals carrying CMV together with the relevant HLA. HLA-C-restricted CMV-specific TCR beta clonotypes were dominant in the ex vivo response.

Concerning this clonotype: Its antigen is as yet unknown. At one of its ends the junction is not consistent with the germline gene, which may arise from a read error.

TCRdb fed the reads into MiXCR, producing one record per CDR3 protein. The data hold hundreds of thousands of distinct CDR3 sequences, with about 9.1% observed a single time. The CDR3 length is 18 residues. Germline V gene data show CDR1 as LGHDT and CDR2 as YNNKEL (reference sequence). The sequence was collected from a human donor in good health (CMV status not recorded). Some clones in this sample may be carry-over from other donors' samples. The sample consisted of PBMCs. The V call is TRBV3-1, the J call TRBJ1-2; D is unresolved. CDR3 nucleotide sequence: TGTGTCAGCAGTCAAGGAAGCCCCGGCAGTCTTGGACCCTATGGCTACACCTTC. It encodes CVSSQGSPGSLGPYGYTF.